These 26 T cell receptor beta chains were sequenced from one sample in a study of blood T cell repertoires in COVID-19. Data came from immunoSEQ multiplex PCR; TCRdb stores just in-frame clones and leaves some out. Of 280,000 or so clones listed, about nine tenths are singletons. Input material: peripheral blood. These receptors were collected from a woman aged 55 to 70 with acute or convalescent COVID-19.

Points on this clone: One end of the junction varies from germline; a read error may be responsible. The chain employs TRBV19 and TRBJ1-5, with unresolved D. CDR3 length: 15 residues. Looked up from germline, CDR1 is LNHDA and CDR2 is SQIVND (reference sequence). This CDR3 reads CASSLDGVSNQPQHF. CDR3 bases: TGTGCCAGTAGTTTAGACGGAGTGAGCAATCAGCCCCAGCATTTT.

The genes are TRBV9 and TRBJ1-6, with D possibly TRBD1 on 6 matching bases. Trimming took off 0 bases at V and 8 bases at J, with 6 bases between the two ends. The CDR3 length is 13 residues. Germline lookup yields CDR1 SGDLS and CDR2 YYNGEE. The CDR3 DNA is TGTGCCAGCAGCGTAGGGACAGATTCACCCCTCCACTTT. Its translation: CASSVGTDSPLHF.

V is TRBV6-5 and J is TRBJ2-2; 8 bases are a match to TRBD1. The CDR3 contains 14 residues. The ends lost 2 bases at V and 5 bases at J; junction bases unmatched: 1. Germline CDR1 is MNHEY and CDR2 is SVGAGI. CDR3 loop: CASSYRQGTGELFF. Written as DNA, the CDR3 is TGTGCCAGCAGTTACCGACAGGGGACCGGGGAGCTGTTTTTT.

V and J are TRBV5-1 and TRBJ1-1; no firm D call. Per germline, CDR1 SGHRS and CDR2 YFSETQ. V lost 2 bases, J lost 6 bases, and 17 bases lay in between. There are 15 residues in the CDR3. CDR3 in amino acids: CASSFYSVREPEAFF. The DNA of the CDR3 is TGCGCCAGCAGCTTTTATTCGGTCCGGGAACCTGAAGCTTTCTTT.

The CDR3 loop is CASSPGQSANYGYTF. DNA for the CDR3: TGTGCCAGCAGTCCCGGACAGTCAGCTAACTATGGCTACACCTTC. The chain employs TRBV6-6 and TRBJ1-2; D might be TRBD1 (6 bases). The V end lost 5 bases, the J end lost 0 bases, and 13 bases lay between the germline ends. The CDR3 runs 15 residues. Germline assignment: CDR1 MNHNY and CDR2 SVGAGI (reference sequence).

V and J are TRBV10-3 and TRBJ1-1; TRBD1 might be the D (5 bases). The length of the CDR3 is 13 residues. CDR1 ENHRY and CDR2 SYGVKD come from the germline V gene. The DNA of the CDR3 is TGTGCGGTCGGGGGTGGGGCAAATTCTGAAGCTTTCTTT. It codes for CAVGGGANSEAFF.

The CDR3 spells CASSAEGTSAVNEQFF. The CDR3 coding sequence is TGTGCCAGCAGTGCTGAGGGGACTAGCGCAGTCAATGAGCAGTTCTTC. The chain has TRBV6-4 and TRBJ2-1, with 10 bases identical to TRBD2. Unmatched junction bases numbered 9, after V lost 4 bases and J lost 6 bases. In germline, CDR1 is MRHNA, CDR2 SNTAGT. CDR3 length equals 16 residues.

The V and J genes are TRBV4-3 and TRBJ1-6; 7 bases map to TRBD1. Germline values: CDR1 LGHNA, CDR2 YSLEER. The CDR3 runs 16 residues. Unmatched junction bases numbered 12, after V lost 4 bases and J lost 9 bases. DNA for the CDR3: TGCGCCAGCAGCCGAAATCTAGGGACAGAGGGTTCACCCCTCCACTTT. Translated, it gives CASSRNLGTEGSPLHF.

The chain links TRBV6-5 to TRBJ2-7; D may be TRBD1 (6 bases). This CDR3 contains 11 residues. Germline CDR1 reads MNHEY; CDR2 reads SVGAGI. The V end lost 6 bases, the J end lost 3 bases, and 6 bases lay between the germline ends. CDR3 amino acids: CASRDSYEQYF. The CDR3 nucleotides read TGTGCCAGCAGGGACAGCTACGAGCAGTACTTC.

CDR3 in DNA: TGTGCCAGCAGTCTTCAGGGGAATAATGAAAAACTGTTTTTT. As protein: CASSLQGNNEKLFF. This chain uses TRBV7-9 with TRBJ1-4, with a tentative D call TRBD1 (6 bases). This CDR3 has 14 residues. V dropped 6 bases and J dropped 4 bases, with 12 bases sitting between them. Germline CDR1 reads SEHNR; CDR2 reads FQNEAQ (reference sequence).

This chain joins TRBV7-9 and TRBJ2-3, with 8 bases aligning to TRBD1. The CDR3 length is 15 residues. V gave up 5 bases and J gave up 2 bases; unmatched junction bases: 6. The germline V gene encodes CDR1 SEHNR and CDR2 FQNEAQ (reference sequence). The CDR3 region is CASSPGQGPTDTQYF. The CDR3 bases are TGTGCCAGCAGCCCTGGACAGGGACCCACAGATACGCAGTATTTT.

The CDR3 reads CASSQRGWGQGEHEQYF. For the CDR3, the DNA is TGTGCCAGCAGCCAAAGGGGCTGGGGACAGGGGGAACACGAGCAGTACTTC. V is TRBV3-1 (or the pseudogene TRBV3-2) and J is TRBJ2-7; 11 bases agree with TRBD1. The CDR3 covers 17 residues. The ends lost 2 bases at V and 5 bases at J; junction bases unmatched: 11. Germline CDR1 is LGHDT and CDR2 is YNNKEL (reference sequence).

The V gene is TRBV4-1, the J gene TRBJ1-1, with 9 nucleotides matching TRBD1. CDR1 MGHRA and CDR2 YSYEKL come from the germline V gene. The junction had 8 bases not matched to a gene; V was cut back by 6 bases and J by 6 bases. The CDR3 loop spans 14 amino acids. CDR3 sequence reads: CASRITGGSSEAFF. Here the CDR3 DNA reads TGCGCCAGCAGGATCACAGGGGGCTCATCTGAAGCTTTCTTT.

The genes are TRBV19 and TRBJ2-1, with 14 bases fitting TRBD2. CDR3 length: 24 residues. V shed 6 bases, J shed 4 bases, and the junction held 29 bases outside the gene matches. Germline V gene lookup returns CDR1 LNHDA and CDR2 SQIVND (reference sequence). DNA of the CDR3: TGTGCCAGTAGCCGCTCGTTCCTCATCACGCCGGGACTAGCGGGAGAGGGGGCTTACAATGAGCAGTTCTTC. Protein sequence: CASSRSFLITPGLAGEGAYNEQFF.

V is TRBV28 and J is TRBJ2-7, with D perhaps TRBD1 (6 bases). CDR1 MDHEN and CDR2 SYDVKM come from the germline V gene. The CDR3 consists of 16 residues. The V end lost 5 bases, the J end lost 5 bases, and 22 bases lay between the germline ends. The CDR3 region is CASSPRSWSRGHEQYF. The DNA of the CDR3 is TGTGCCAGCAGTCCGCGGTCGTGGAGCAGGGGCCACGAGCAGTACTTC.

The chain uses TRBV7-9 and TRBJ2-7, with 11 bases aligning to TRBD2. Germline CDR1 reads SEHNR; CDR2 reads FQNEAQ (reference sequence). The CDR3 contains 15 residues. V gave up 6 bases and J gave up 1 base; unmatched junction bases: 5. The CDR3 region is CASSTLAGGSYEQYF. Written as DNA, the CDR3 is TGTGCCAGCAGTACTCTAGCGGGGGGATCCTACGAGCAGTACTTC.

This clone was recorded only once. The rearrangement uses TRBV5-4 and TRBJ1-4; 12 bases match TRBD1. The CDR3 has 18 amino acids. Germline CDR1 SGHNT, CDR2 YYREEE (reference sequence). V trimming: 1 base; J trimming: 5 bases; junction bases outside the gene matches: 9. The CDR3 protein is CASSLSGGQGAENEKLFF. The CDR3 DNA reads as TGTGCCAGCAGCTTGAGTGGGGGACAGGGGGCTGAAAATGAAAAACTGTTTTTT. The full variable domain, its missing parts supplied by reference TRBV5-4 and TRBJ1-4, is ETGVTQSPTHLIKTRGQQVTLRCSSQSGHNTVSWYQQALGQGPQFIFQYYREEENGRGNFPPRFSGLQFPNYSSELNVNALELDDSALYLCASSLSGGQGAENEKLFFGSGTQLSVL.

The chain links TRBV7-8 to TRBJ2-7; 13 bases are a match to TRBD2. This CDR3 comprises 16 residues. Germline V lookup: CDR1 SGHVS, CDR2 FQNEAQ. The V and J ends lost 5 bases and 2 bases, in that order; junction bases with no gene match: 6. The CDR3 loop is CASSTGTSGNPYEQYF. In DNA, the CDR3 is TGTGCCAGCAGCACCGGGACTAGCGGGAACCCCTACGAGCAGTACTTC.

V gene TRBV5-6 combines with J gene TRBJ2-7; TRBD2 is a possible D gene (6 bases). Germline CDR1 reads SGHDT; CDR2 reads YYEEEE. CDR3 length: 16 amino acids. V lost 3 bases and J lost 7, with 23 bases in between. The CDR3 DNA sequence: TGTGCCAGCAGCTACCCCGGGGAAGGAGGGCTACTTGAGCAGTACTTC. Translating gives CASSYPGEGGLLEQYF.

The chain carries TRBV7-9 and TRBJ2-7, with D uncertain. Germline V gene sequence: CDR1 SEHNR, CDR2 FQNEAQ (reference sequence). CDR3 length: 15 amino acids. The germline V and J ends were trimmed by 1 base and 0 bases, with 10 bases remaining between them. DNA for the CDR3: TGTGCCAGCAGCTTAGACAGATCAATCTCCTACGAGCAGTACTTC. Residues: CASSLDRSISYEQYF.

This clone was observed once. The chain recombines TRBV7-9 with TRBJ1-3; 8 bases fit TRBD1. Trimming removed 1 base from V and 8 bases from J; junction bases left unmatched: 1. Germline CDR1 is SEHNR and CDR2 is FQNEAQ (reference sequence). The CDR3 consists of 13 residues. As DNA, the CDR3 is TGTGCCAGCAGCTTAGAACAGGGGGACACCATATATTTT. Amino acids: CASSLEQGDTIYF.

CDR3 protein: CASSLRTANTGELFF. DNA of the CDR3: TGTGCCAGCAGCCTTAGGACAGCTAACACCGGGGAGCTGTTTTTT. The chain is built from TRBV9 and TRBJ2-2; weak D call: TRBD1 (6 bases). CDR3 length equals 15 residues. V was cut by 4 bases and J by 2 bases, with 12 bases left in between. Germline lookup yields CDR1 SGDLS and CDR2 YYNGEE.

The CDR3 DNA reads as TGCGCCAGCAGCCTAGTAACGGGGGGCCAAGAGACCCAGTACTTC. Amino acids: CASSLVTGGQETQYF. This rearrangement joins TRBV5-1 to TRBJ2-5; 7 bases are shared with TRBD2. This CDR3 has 15 residues. Germline V CDR1 and CDR2: SGHRS, YFSETQ. After removal of 4 bases from V and 1 base from J, the junction contained 7 bases not matched to a gene.

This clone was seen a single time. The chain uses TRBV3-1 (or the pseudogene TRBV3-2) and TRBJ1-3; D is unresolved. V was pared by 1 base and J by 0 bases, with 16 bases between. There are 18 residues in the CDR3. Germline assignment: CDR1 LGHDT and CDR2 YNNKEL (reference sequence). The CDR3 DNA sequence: TGTGCCAGCAGCCAAGTGCCCCCCAGCGGAACCTCTGGAAACACCATATATTTT. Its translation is CASSQVPPSGTSGNTIYF.

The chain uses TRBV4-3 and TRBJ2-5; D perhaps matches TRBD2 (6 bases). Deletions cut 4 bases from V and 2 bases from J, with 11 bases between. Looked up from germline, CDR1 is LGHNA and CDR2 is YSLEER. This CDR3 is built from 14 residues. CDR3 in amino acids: CASSRGLGQETQYF. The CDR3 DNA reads TGCGCCAGCAGCCGGGGACTGGGGCAAGAGACCCAGTACTTC.

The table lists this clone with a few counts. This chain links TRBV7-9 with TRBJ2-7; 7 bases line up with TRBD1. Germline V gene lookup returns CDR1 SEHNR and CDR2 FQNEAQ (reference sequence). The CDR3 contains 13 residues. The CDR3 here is CAVSGTEPYEQYF. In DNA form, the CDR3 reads TGTGCTGTATCCGGGACAGAGCCCTACGAGCAGTACTTC.